This TCR beta chain was captured in a study of a mutant IDH1 vaccine in newly diagnosed glioma. Germline loops: CDR1 MNHEY, CDR2 SVGAGI. The CDR3 has 14 residues. V was shortened by 3 bases and J by 2 bases, with 8 bases between the two germline ends. The protocol was immunoSEQ multiplex PCR, while the TCRdb copy is restricted to in-frame clones and leaves out a portion. This sample has tens of thousands of clones, with 82% found just once. Time point specified: week 47, end of study. It was 300 ug of mutant IDH1 20-mer peptide that made up each vaccine dose, given with topical imiquimod. Comment on this clone: The antigen is undetermined.

This TCR came from a man between 18 and 35 years old with glioma. Some clones in this sample may be carry-over from other donors' samples. This specimen was PBMCs, taken from a glioma patient whose treatment included an IDH1 peptide vaccine. The rearrangement uses TRBV6-5 and TRBJ1-5, with unresolved D. CDR3 residues: CASSYQAGNQPQHF. CDR3 coding DNA: TGTGCCAGCAGTTATCAGGCAGGCAATCAGCCCCAGCATTTT.